Sequencing of this T cell receptor beta chain was carried out in a study of blood T cell repertoires in COVID-19. Study overall: The origin of the acute and convalescent COVID-19 samples was the United States, Italy and Spain. Sources were T cells, B-cell-depleted T cells, or PBMCs; the material itself was cDNA or gDNA.

Germline V gene lookup returns CDR1 SSHAT and CDR2 FNYEAQ (reference sequence). The length of the CDR3 is 14 residues. V shed 1 base and J shed 0 bases, with 7 bases lying between them. Per the authors' pipeline: Quantification of nucleated cells was approximated via reference gene primer amplification. Measured with immunoSEQ multiplex PCR; TCRdb has only the in-frame clones, and not every one. V, J and clone size are taken as reported in that table, and D and trimming were inferred from the DNA itself. The sample holds some 44,000 clones, 82% seen once. The chain joins TRBV7-7 to TRBJ2-7; possibly TRBD1 for D (5 bases). This receptor was taken from an older woman with acute or convalescent COVID-19. Material: peripheral blood. CDR3 in DNA: TGTGCCAGCAGCTTAGTACAGGCCTCCTACGAGCAGTACTTC. It codes for CASSLVQASYEQYF.